The rows below give T cell receptor beta chains drawn from one sample of a study of T cell changes during pregnancy in multiple sclerosis. The method was immunoSEQ multiplex PCR; TCRdb's version includes in-frame clones alone and lacks a portion of them. The table lists about 40,000 clones, roughly 90% of them singletons, with 10% to 15% in the top ten. The sequenced sample was CD8+ T cells from peripheral blood mononuclear cells, obtained in the first trimester of pregnancy. Every receptor here comes from a female donor with multiple sclerosis, enrolled in a pregnancy study. Both conserved end residues are part of each CDR3. D genes are given only for firm matches. Size values are once, few and many counts, or a class for expanded clones, and some rows have none.

d_call clone_size j_call v_call cdr3_nt cdr3_aa
TRBD1 . TRBJ2-7 TRBV13 TGTGCCAGCAGCGAACGCCAGACAGGGGGCTCCTACGAGCAGTACTTC CASSERQTGGSYEQYF
. . TRBJ1-5 TRBV5-8 TGTGCCAGAATTCGGGGAGGGGAGCAGCCCCAGCATTTT CARIRGGEQPQHF
. once TRBJ1-5 TRBV2 TGTGCCAGCAGTGAAGTATCCCAGGATCAGCCCCAGCATTTT CASSEVSQDQPQHF
TRBD1 . TRBJ2-5 TRBV5-1 TGCGCCAGCAGCTCAACGGGGACAGGGGATAGCCAAGAGACCCAGTACTTC CASSSTGTGDSQETQYF
. . TRBJ2-7 TRBV6-5 TGTGCCAGCAGTTACTCTCCCAGAACCTACGAGCAGTACTTC CASSYSPRTYEQYF
TRBD1 once TRBJ2-5 TRBV27 TGTGCCAGCAGTTTATCGGGACAGGGAGAGACCCAGTACTTC CASSLSGQGETQYF
. . TRBJ2-1 TRBV6-4 TGTGCCAGCAGTGACTCGAGTCAGGGGCACAATGAGCAGTTCTTC CASSDSSQGHNEQFF
. . TRBJ2-2 TRBV2 TGTGCCAGCAGTGAAGCTTGGGCTACACGCAGGGCGAACACCGGGGAGCTGTTTTTT CASSEAWATRRANTGELFF
. . TRBJ2-7 TRBV5-4 TGTGCCAGCAGCAGTTTTTCCGGTTTCTCCTACGAGCAGTACTTC CASSSFSGFSYEQYF
TRBD1 . TRBJ1-4 TRBV4-2 TGTGCCAGCAGCCAAGATTATGGGACAGGGTCTCGCGGACTGTTTTTT CASSQDYGTGSRGLFF
. few TRBJ1-4 TRBV10-3 TGTGCCATCAGGGGGCCAGATAATGAAAAACTGTTTTTT CAIRGPDNEKLFF
. once TRBJ2-2 TRBV5-1 TGCGCCAGCAGCTTGGCCGAAGCTACCGGGGAGCTGTTTTTT CASSLAEATGELFF
. . TRBJ2-1 TRBV29-1 TGCAGCGTTGAGCCCCTGACAGCACCCAATGAGCAGTTCTTC CSVEPLTAPNEQFF
. . TRBJ2-1 TRBV25-1 TGTGCCAGCAGCACAGGGAGTGAGCAGTTCTTC CASSTGSEQFF
. . TRBJ2-2 TRBV5-5 TGTGCCAGCAGCTTGGACGGGAACGAAGTTAACACCGGGGAGCTGTTTTTT CASSLDGNEVNTGELFF
. few TRBJ2-1 TRBV19 TGTGCCAGTAGTAGGGGACTTTCGTCGTTCTTC CASSRGLSSFF
TRBD2 . TRBJ2-7 TRBV10-2 TGCGCCAGCAGTGGGTCGGGGGGGAATTCCCCCCACGAGCAGTACTTC CASSGSGGNSPHEQYF
TRBD1 . TRBJ1-1 TRBV12-5 TGTGCTAGTGGTTGGACAGGGGACACTGAAGCTTTCTTT CASGWTGDTEAFF
. . TRBJ1-2 TRBV19 TGTGCCAGTAGTATTCGGTTTCAGGGGTCATGGGATGGCTACACCTTC CASSIRFQGSWDGYTF
. once TRBJ2-1 TRBV29-1 TGCAGCGTTCCCGTCGGGAGCTCCTACAATGAGCAGTTCTTC CSVPVGSSYNEQFF
. . TRBJ1-1 TRBV6-5 TGTGCCAGCAGTTACTCGGTGAGGGTCCCCACTGAAGCTTTCTTT CASSYSVRVPTEAFF
. . TRBJ2-7 TRBV10-3 TGTGCCATCAGTGGGGGGGACAGCTCCTACGAGCAGTACTTC CAISGGDSSYEQYF
. . TRBJ1-4 TRBV7-9 TGTGCCAGCAGCACCCCTAGGGGGATAGTGCCTAATGAAAAACTGTTTTTT CASSTPRGIVPNEKLFF
. . TRBJ2-3 TRBV6-6 TGTGCCAGCAGTTACTCGATAGTAGATACGCAGTATTTT CASSYSIVDTQYF
. . TRBJ2-5 TRBV5-5 TGTGCCAGCAGCTTGGTAGGGGAAGAGACCCAGTACTTC CASSLVGEETQYF
. . TRBJ1-5 TRBV9 TGTGCCAGCAGCGTAGCCCCAGGGGAGACTCAGCCCCAGCATTTT CASSVAPGETQPQHF
. . TRBJ1-5 TRBV6-5 TGTGCCAGCAGTTCCGGAGATCAGCCCCAGCATTTT CASSSGDQPQHF
. . TRBJ1-1 TRBV5-1 TGCGCCAGCAGCTTGGGCGGGGCCACTGAAGCTTTCTTT CASSLGGATEAFF
TRBD1 . TRBJ1-3 TRBV4-1 TGCGCCAGCAGCCATCCATCCCAGGGACAGGGCCTCTCTGGAAACACCATATATTTT CASSHPSQGQGLSGNTIYF
. . TRBJ2-7 TRBV9 TGTGCCAGCAGCTTCGGGACAAACTACGAGCAGTACTTC CASSFGTNYEQYF
. . TRBJ2-7 TRBV27 TGTGCCAGCAGTTATGTTGCGGGGTCGAGGTCCGAGCAGTACTTC CASSYVAGSRSEQYF
TRBD2 . TRBJ2-7 TRBV4-1 TGCGCCAGCAGCCAAACCCCGGGACTACTCCACGAGCAGTACTTC CASSQTPGLLHEQYF
TRBD2 . TRBJ2-3 TRBV7-7 TGTGCTAGCAGCGATAAACCGGGACTATTGGCAGATACGCAGTATTTT CASSDKPGLLADTQYF
. . TRBJ2-7 TRBV6-1 TGTGCCAGCAGTGAGGACAGATCCTACGAGCAGTACTTC CASSEDRSYEQYF
. . TRBJ1-5 TRBV7-7 TGTGCTAGCAGCTTAGAACACCCCCATCAGCCCCAGCATTTT CASSLEHPHQPQHF
. . TRBJ2-7 TRBV10-2 TGCGCCAGCGGCCGGGACTACGAGCAGTACTTC CASGRDYEQYF
. few TRBJ1-1 TRBV5-4 TGTGCCAGCAGCTTACAGGGTTTCGACACTGAAGCTTTCTTT CASSLQGFDTEAFF
TRBD1 . TRBJ2-7 TRBV6-5 TGTGCCAGCAGTTACGGGACAGGAGACGAGCAGTACTTC CASSYGTGDEQYF
TRBD1 . TRBJ1-2 TRBV5-6 TGTGCCAGCAGCCCCGCTGGTTGGACAGGGGGCTCTGGCTACACCTTC CASSPAGWTGGSGYTF
. . TRBJ2-4 TRBV6-6 TGTGCCAGCACCCAACGGGGGGCGGGCAAAAACATTCAGTACTTC CASTQRGAGKNIQYF
. once TRBJ2-7 TRBV4-2 TGTGCCAGCAGCCAAGGAGGGTCAGAGGAGCAGTACTTC CASSQGGSEEQYF